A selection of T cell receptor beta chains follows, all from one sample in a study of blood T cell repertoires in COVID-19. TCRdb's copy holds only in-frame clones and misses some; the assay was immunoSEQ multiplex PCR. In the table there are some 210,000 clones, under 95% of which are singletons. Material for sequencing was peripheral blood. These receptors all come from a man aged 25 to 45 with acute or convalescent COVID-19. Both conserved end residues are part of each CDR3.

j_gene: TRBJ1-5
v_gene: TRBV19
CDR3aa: CASTNLPSGGGYQPQHF

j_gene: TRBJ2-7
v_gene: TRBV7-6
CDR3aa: CASSSLYGLAGGVVYEQYF

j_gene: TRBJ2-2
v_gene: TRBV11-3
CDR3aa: CASSLQGYGTGELFF

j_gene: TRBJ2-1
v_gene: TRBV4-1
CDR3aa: CASSQPRDSPRRFF

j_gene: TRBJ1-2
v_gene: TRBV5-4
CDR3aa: CASSSGTDTNYGYTF

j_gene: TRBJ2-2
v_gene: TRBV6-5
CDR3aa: CASQGTEYTGELFF

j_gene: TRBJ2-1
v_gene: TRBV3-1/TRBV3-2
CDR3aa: CASSPSRGANNEQFF

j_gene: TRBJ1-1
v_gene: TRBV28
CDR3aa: CASSLFQGARYGAFF

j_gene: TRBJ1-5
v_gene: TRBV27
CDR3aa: CASSLYTGGNQPQHF

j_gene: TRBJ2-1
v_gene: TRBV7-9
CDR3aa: CASSLTVSYNEQFF

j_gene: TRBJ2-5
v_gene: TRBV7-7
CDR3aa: CASSLGGRGGAETQYF

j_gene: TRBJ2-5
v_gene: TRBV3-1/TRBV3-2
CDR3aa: CASSRSGPPETQYF

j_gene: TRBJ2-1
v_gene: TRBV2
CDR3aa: CASRGLLAGGWNEQFF

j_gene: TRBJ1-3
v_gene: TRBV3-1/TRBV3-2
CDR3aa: CASSHGNRGNTIYF

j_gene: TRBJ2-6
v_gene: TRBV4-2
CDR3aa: CASSQAGQAGSGANVLTF

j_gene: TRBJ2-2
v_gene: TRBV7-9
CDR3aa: CASSSTTQGTDTGELFF